Shown below are 12 T cell receptor beta chains from a single sample sequenced in a study of T cell repertoires in cytomegalovirus infection. These receptors lack a known antigen. TCRdb passed the reads through MiXCR, listing each CDR3 protein once. The sample records about 830,000 distinct CDR3 sequences, roughly 33% being singletons. The source was cultured CD8+ T cells from PBMCs, collected from culture after CMV antigen stimulation. The receptors here all came from a human donor in good health (CMV status not recorded). Some clones in this sample may be carry-over from other donors' samples.

CDR3 sequence reads: CASSQDMGEKLFF. CDR3 nucleotides: TGCGCCAGCAGCCAAGATATGGGTGAAAAACTGTTTTTT. V and J are TRBV4-1 and TRBJ1-4, with D uncertain. Trimming shortened V by 0 bases and J by 7 bases, and 6 bases separated the two germline ends. This CDR3 spans 13 amino acids. CDR1 is MGHRA and CDR2 is YSYEKL in the germline V gene.

The chain is built from TRBV2 and TRBJ1-2; D gene uncertain. Trimming shortened V by 2 bases and J by 6 bases, and 7 bases separated the two germline ends. Germline V lookup: CDR1 SNHLY, CDR2 FYNNEI. The CDR3 spans 12 residues. CDR3: CASSEKRNGYTF. CDR3 DNA sequence: TGTGCCAGCAGTGAAAAACGAAATGGCTACACCTTC. The whole variable domain, filled in from reference TRBV2 and TRBJ1-2, reads EPEVTQTPSHQVTQMGQEVILRCVPISNHLYFYWYRQILGQKVEFLVSFYNNEISEKSEIFDDQFSVERPDGSNFTLKIRSTKLEDSAMYFCASSEKRNGYTFGSGTRLTVV.

This clonotype was found a few times. V and J are TRBV6-1 and TRBJ2-1, with D tentatively TRBD2 (6 bases). The V gene lost 9 bases and the J gene lost 3 bases, with 9 bases spanning the gap. The CDR3 sequence is 12 residues long. The V gene's germline CDR1 is MNHNS and CDR2 SASEGT. The CDR3 sequence: CARGGNYNEQFF. The CDR3 region has the DNA TGTGCCAGGGGCGGGAACTACAATGAGCAGTTCTTC.

Points on this clonotype: Mismatch with germline at one junction end may stem from a read error. The chain joins TRBV5-6 to TRBJ1-1; a weak D match, TRBD1 (6 bases). Germline-derived CDR1 and CDR2 are SGHDT and YYEEEE. The CDR3 sequence is 14 residues long. CDR3 sequence: CANSFTGMNTEAFF. The CDR3 nucleotides read TGTGCCAACAGCTTTACAGGGATGAACACTGAAGCTTTCTTT. Complete variable domain (other parts from reference TRBV5-6 and TRBJ1-1): DAGVTQSPTHLIKTRGQQVTLRCSPKSGHDTVSWYQQALGQGPQFIFQYYEEEERQRGNFPDRFSGHQFPNYSSELNVNALLLGDSALYLCANSFTGMNTEAFFGQGTRLTVV.

This clonotype was found once. J is TRBJ1-5 and V is TRBV16; D remains ambiguous. Per germline, CDR1 KGHSY and CDR2 FQNENV. With 0 bases removed from V and 0 bases from J, the gap between germline ends came to 9 bases. The CDR3 totals 16 residues. CDR3 nucleotides: TGTGCCAGCAGCCAATCTCTGTGGGATAGCAATCAGCCCCAGCATTTT. This encodes CASSQSLWDSNQPQHF.

At least ten counts were recorded for this clonotype. The chain is built from TRBV7-2 and TRBJ1-4; the D is unclear. The V end lost 2 bases, the J end lost 8 bases, and 12 bases lay between the germline ends. Germline lookup yields CDR1 SGHTA and CDR2 FQGNSA. This CDR3 region has 14 residues. Written as DNA, the CDR3 is TGTGCCAGCAGCTTACGGGGTCCGTGGGAAAAACTGTTTTTT. It yields the protein CASSLRGPWEKLFF. The full variable domain, its missing parts supplied by reference TRBV7-2 and TRBJ1-4, is GAGVSQSPSNKVTEKGKDVELRCDPISGHTALYWYRQSLGQGLEFLIYFQGNSAPDKSGLPSDRFSAERTGGSVSTLTIQRTQQEDSAVYLCASSLRGPWEKLFFGSGTQLSVL.

This clonotype showed up many times. J is TRBJ2-1 and V is TRBV4-2; no clear D gene. Germline V lookup: CDR1 LGHNA, CDR2 YNFKEQ. Trimming removed 0 bases from V and 0 bases from J, with 9 bases in between. The CDR3 length is 16 residues. CDR3 sequence reads: CASSQDGPSSYNEQFF. In nucleotides, the CDR3 is TGTGCCAGCAGCCAAGATGGACCGAGCTCCTACAATGAGCAGTTCTTC.

The rearrangement links TRBV19 to TRBJ2-2; D is uncertain. Deletions cut 2 bases from V and 5 bases from J, with 9 bases between. The CDR3 is made up of 14 amino acids. The germline V gene has CDR1 LNHDA and CDR2 SQIVND (reference sequence). The chain's CDR3 is CASSIRDLTGELFF. The CDR3, as DNA: TGTGCCAGTAGTATAAGGGATTTGACCGGGGAGCTGTTTTTT.

This clonotype was seen only a few times. V and J are TRBV12-3 or TRBV12-4 and TRBJ1-1; D remains ambiguous. Trimming cost V 7 bases and J 1 base, with 13 bases left between them. CDR3 length: 14 amino acids. The CDR3 loop reads CASIPPGGNTEAFF. In DNA, the CDR3 is TGTGCCAGCATTCCACCGGGAGGGAACACTGAAGCTTTCTTT.

This clonotype was seen a handful of times. The genes are TRBV10-3 and TRBJ1-1, with D maybe TRBD1 (5 bases). Deletions cut 0 bases from V and 0 bases from J, with 11 bases between. Germline CDR1 reads ENHRY; CDR2 reads SYGVKD. CDR3 length: 16 residues. CDR3 sequence (DNA): TGTGCCATCAGTGAGTCAGGACAAACCATGAACACTGAAGCTTTCTTT. As protein: CAISESGQTMNTEAFF.

This clonotype has more than one count but fewer than ten. The CDR3 is CASSSRGGTPNYGYTF. The CDR3 nucleotides are TGTGCCAGCAGTTCTCGGGGGGGAACCCCTAACTATGGCTACACCTTC. The chain recombines TRBV27 with TRBJ1-2, with TRBD1 as a possible D gene (5 bases). The V gene's germline CDR1 is MNHEY and CDR2 SMNVEV (reference sequence). The CDR3 is 16 residues long. The V end was cut by 4 bases, the J end by 0 bases, with 15 bases between.

This chain connects TRBV28 to TRBJ2-2; TRBD1 matches at 7 bases. Germline V lookup: CDR1 MDHEN, CDR2 SYDVKM. The CDR3 loop spans 17 amino acids. V lost 6 bases, J lost 2 bases, and 12 bases stayed unmatched. The CDR3 DNA reads as TGTGCCAGCAGCCCGATACGGACAGGAGTTAACACCGGGGAGCTGTTTTTT. It yields the protein CASSPIRTGVNTGELFF.